These 26 T cell receptor beta chains were sequenced from one sample in a study of blood T cell repertoires in COVID-19. Sequencing was performed with immunoSEQ multiplex PCR; in TCRdb, only in-frame clones are kept and a portion is missing. The sample contains roughly 200,000 clones, 80% to 90% of which appear only once. The specimen was peripheral blood. The source is a man in his sixties who had recovered from COVID-19.

The chain recombines TRBV19 with TRBJ2-5, with 12 bases aligning to TRBD2. V shed 6 bases, J shed 3 bases, and the junction held 2 bases outside the gene matches. The CDR3 sequence is 14 residues long. The germline gives CDR1 LNHDA, CDR2 SQIVND (reference sequence). CDR3 DNA: TGTGCCAGTAGGAGGACTAGCGGGAAAGAGACCCAGTACTTC. Translated, it gives CASRRTSGKETQYF.

The chain carries TRBV11-3 and TRBJ2-7; 10 bases agree with TRBD1. The germline gives CDR1 SGHNT, CDR2 YENEEA. After removal of 0 bases from V and 4 bases from J, the junction contained 3 bases not matched to a gene. CDR3 length: 15 amino acids. The CDR3: CASSLEGTGVYEQYF. CDR3 sequence (DNA): TGTGCCAGCAGCTTAGAAGGGACAGGGGTATACGAGCAGTACTTC.

The chain is built from TRBV9 and TRBJ1-2; D unresolved. Trimming removed 0 bases from V and 0 bases from J, with 9 bases in between. The CDR3 runs to 15 residues. CDR1 is SGDLS, CDR2 YYNGEE, per germline. The CDR3 DNA follows: TGTGCCAGCAGCGTAGGAGAGCCCACTAACTATGGCTACACCTTC. Amino acid sequence: CASSVGEPTNYGYTF.

The gene calls are TRBV6-5 and TRBJ2-5; 8 nucleotides agree with TRBD2. The ends lost 0 bases at V and 0 bases at J; junction bases unmatched: 3. Looked up from germline, CDR1 is MNHEY and CDR2 is SVGAGI. The CDR3 runs to 16 residues. This CDR3 is CASSYSSGGYQETQYF. DNA of the CDR3: TGTGCCAGCAGTTACTCTTCGGGGGGGTACCAAGAGACCCAGTACTTC.

Here the CDR3 DNA reads TGTGCCATCAGCCTGGGACCTAGCGGGGGGGCCGAAGATACGCAGTATTTT. Its protein is CAISLGPSGGAEDTQYF. The chain has TRBV10-3 and TRBJ2-3, with TRBD2 matching 12 bases. Germline V gene lookup returns CDR1 ENHRY and CDR2 SYGVKD. Trimming cost V 6 bases and J 5 bases; bases outside gene matches: 12. This CDR3 is 17 amino acids long.

This clone has just a few counts. This chain uses TRBV6-4 with TRBJ2-3, with 11 bases aligning to TRBD2. The germline V gene has CDR1 MRHNA and CDR2 SNTAGT. The V and J ends lost 6 bases and 4 bases, in that order; junction bases with no gene match: 6. This CDR3 contains 15 residues. CDR3 in amino acids: CASRLTSGVSDTQYF. CDR3 in DNA: TGTGCCAGCAGATTGACTAGCGGGGTCTCAGATACGCAGTATTTT.

This clone was seen a single time. The V gene is TRBV18, the J gene TRBJ1-2; 8 positions match TRBD1. The CDR3 loop spans 15 amino acids. Unmatched junction bases numbered 4, after V lost 2 bases and J lost 2 bases. Germline-derived CDR1 and CDR2 are KGHSH and LQKENI. DNA for the CDR3: TGTGCCAGCTCACCATCGGGACAGGCGAACTATGGCTACACCTTC. It is translated as CASSPSGQANYGYTF.

This clone was counted at least ten times. The gene calls are TRBV7-2 and TRBJ1-1; D unresolved. The germline gives CDR1 SGHTA, CDR2 FQGNSA. The length of the CDR3 is 16 residues. The V and J ends lost 2 bases and 4 bases respectively, with 17 bases between them. CDR3 nucleotide sequence: TGTGCCAGCAGCTTACGAGTGGCGGGCCGGGTCACTGAAGCTTTCTTT. Protein sequence: CASSLRVAGRVTEAFF.

This chain uses TRBV19 with TRBJ2-7, with D perhaps TRBD2 (5 bases). The CDR3 is 16 residues long. V was clipped by 3 bases and J by 1 base, with 16 bases between them. The germline V gene encodes CDR1 LNHDA and CDR2 SQIVND (reference sequence). The CDR3 loop is CASSIGPSGASYEQYF. The CDR3 region has the DNA TGTGCCAGTAGTATTGGGCCCAGCGGAGCATCCTACGAGCAGTACTTC.

The chain links TRBV28 to TRBJ2-2; 8 nucleotides agree with TRBD1. V lost 5 bases, J lost 4 bases, and 3 bases stayed unmatched. CDR1 is MDHEN, CDR2 SYDVKM, per germline. This CDR3 is 14 amino acids long. The CDR3 nucleotides read TGTGCCAGCAGTGAGGGGACAGGCACCGGGGAGCTGTTTTTT. Translated, it gives CASSEGTGTGELFF. Full variable domain (remainder filled in from reference TRBV28 and TRBJ2-2): DVKVTQSSRYLVKRTGEKVFLECVQDMDHENMFWYRQDPGLGLRLIYFSYDVKMKEKGDIPEGYSVSREKKERFSLILESASTNQTSMYLCASSEGTGTGELFFGEGSRLTVL.

The chain joins TRBV19 to TRBJ2-1, with 10 bases fitting TRBD2. The CDR3 is made up of 17 amino acids. CDR1 and CDR2 (germline): LNHDA, SQIVND (reference sequence). Trimming took 5 bases from V and 0 from J; bases not matched to a gene: 7. The CDR3 region is CASSGLAEGGSYNEQFF. The CDR3 DNA reads as TGTGCCAGTAGTGGACTAGCGGAGGGGGGCTCCTACAATGAGCAGTTCTTC.

The chain is built from TRBV4-2 and TRBJ2-3, with TRBD1 identical over 8 bases. V trimming: 4 bases; J trimming: 3 bases; junction bases outside the gene matches: 15. There are 18 residues in the CDR3. The V gene's germline CDR1 is LGHNA and CDR2 YNFKEQ. The CDR3 bases are TGTGCCAGCAGCCCCCAGGTCACAGGGACAGGCAGGACAGATACGCAGTATTTT. Residues: CASSPQVTGTGRTDTQYF.

The V and J genes are TRBV27 and TRBJ2-5; 8 nucleotides agree with TRBD2. This CDR3 spans 13 amino acids. CDR1 and CDR2 (germline): MNHEY, SMNVEV (reference sequence). Trimming at V came to 9 bases and at J to 5 bases, leaving 8 bases not matched to a gene. This CDR3 is CASGGGRAETQYF. In DNA, the CDR3 is TGTGCCAGTGGCGGGGGGCGCGCGGAGACCCAGTACTTC.

CDR3 nucleotide sequence: TGTGCCAGCAGTTACAACAGGGGCTACGAGCAGTACTTC. Translation: CASSYNRGYEQYF. The chain recombines TRBV6-2 or TRBV6-3 with TRBJ2-7; 7 positions agree with TRBD1. CDR1 and CDR2 from the germline V gene are MNHEY and SVGEGT. J gave up 3 bases and V 2 bases, and 1 base lay outside the gene matches. The CDR3 is made up of 13 amino acids.

The J gene is TRBJ2-4, the V gene TRBV18, with D maybe TRBD2 (6 bases). The CDR3 has 13 residues. The V and J ends lost 2 bases and 6 bases respectively, with 8 bases between them. CDR1 and CDR2 from the germline V gene are KGHSH and LQKENI. CDR3 amino acids: CASSPGGINIQYF. The CDR3 DNA reads TGTGCCAGCTCACCAGGGGGGATAAACATTCAGTACTTC. Full variable domain (remainder filled in from reference TRBV18 and TRBJ2-4): NAGVMQNPRHLVRRRGQEARLRCSPMKGHSHVYWYRQLPEEGLKFMVYLQKENIIDESGMPKERFSAEFPKEGPSILRIQQVVRGDSAAYFCASSPGGINIQYFGAGTRLSVL.

This chain links TRBV4-1 with TRBJ2-5; 7 nucleotides agree with TRBD1. Per germline, CDR1 MGHRA and CDR2 YSYEKL. The CDR3 totals 16 residues. Trimming at V came to 6 bases and at J to 4 bases, leaving 14 bases not matched to a gene. The CDR3 DNA is TGCGCCAGCAGTGAGGGGGCGAATCCCCCCGGAGAGACCCAGTACTTC. The encoded protein is CASSEGANPPGETQYF.

The rearrangement links TRBV28 to TRBJ2-5; D uncertain. The CDR3 totals 12 residues. The germline gives CDR1 MDHEN, CDR2 SYDVKM. V was clipped by 7 bases and J by 4 bases, with 10 bases between them. CDR3 loop: CASTAIRETQYF. The CDR3, as DNA: TGTGCCAGCACCGCTATCCGAGAGACCCAGTACTTC.

The gene calls are TRBV12-3 or TRBV12-4 and TRBJ1-2, with D possibly being TRBD1 (5 bases). CDR3 length equals 13 residues. Trimming shortened V by 5 bases and J by 5 bases, and 12 bases separated the two germline ends. The CDR3 loop is CASSPGFKYGYTF. The CDR3 bases are TGTGCCAGCAGTCCAGGGTTTAAGTATGGCTACACCTTC.

The genes are TRBV30 and TRBJ2-7; D is perhaps TRBD1 (6 bases). This CDR3 comprises 14 residues. Germline assignment: CDR1 GTSNPN and CDR2 SVGIG (reference sequence). V shed 3 bases and J shed 0 bases, with 12 bases lying between them. The CDR3 DNA reads as TGTGCCTGGAGGGCAGGGGTCAGCTCCTACGAGCAGTACTTC. This sequence encodes CAWRAGVSSYEQYF. The entire variable domain, with the rest obtained from reference TRBV30 and TRBJ2-7, is as follows: SQTIHQWPATLVQPVGSPLSLECTVEGTSNPNLYWYRQAAGRGLQLLFYSVGIGQISSEVPQNLSASRPQDRQFILSSKKLLLSDSGFYLCAWRAGVSSYEQYFGPGTRLTVT.

V usage is TRBV28 and J usage is TRBJ2-4; perhaps TRBD2 as D (5 bases). Germline V gives CDR1 MDHEN, CDR2 SYDVKM. The germline V and J ends were trimmed by 6 bases and 2 bases, with 11 bases remaining between them. This CDR3 contains 14 residues. The CDR3 DNA reads as TGTGCCAGCAGCCCCCCGGACTCCAAAAACATTCAGTACTTC. It specifies CASSPPDSKNIQYF.

V usage is TRBV4-2 and J usage is TRBJ2-5, with 10 bases aligning to TRBD1. The CDR3 covers 17 residues. Trimming cost V 0 bases and J 1 base; bases outside gene matches: 5. In germline, CDR1 is LGHNA, CDR2 YNFKEQ. The CDR3 protein is CASSQEARTGGQETQYF. The CDR3 DNA follows: TGTGCCAGCAGCCAAGAAGCGCGGACAGGGGGCCAAGAGACCCAGTACTTC.

This sequence joins TRBV2 and TRBJ1-5; TRBD1 matches 8 bases. Losses at the gene ends were 6 bases for V and 5 bases for J; bases not matched to a gene: 6. The CDR3 is made up of 14 amino acids. In germline, CDR1 is SNHLY, CDR2 FYNNEI. CDR3 sequence (DNA): TGTGCCAGCAGCCTAGGACAGGGCTATCAGCCCCAGCATTTT. Translated: CASSLGQGYQPQHF. The full variable domain, with the rest looked up from reference TRBV2 and TRBJ1-5, is EPEVTQTPSHQVTQMGQEVILRCVPISNHLYFYWYRQILGQKVEFLVSFYNNEISEKSEIFDDQFSVERPDGSNFTLKIRSTKLEDSAMYFCASSLGQGYQPQHFGDGTRLSIL.

The V and J genes are TRBV10-3 and TRBJ2-6; 7 nucleotides match TRBD1. In germline, CDR1 is ENHRY, CDR2 SYGVKD. The CDR3 covers 17 residues. V lost 0 bases, J lost 0 bases, and 2 bases stayed unmatched. CDR3 residues: CAISESRQGSGANVLTF. CDR3 DNA: TGTGCCATCAGTGAGTCGAGACAGGGCTCTGGGGCCAACGTCCTGACTTTC.

CDR3 DNA: TGTGCCAGCAGCTTAGGGGGAGGGCGCACCTACGAGCAGTACTTC. It encodes CASSLGGGRTYEQYF. The rearrangement joins TRBV7-9 to TRBJ2-7; TRBD2 matches 7 bases. Per germline, CDR1 SEHNR and CDR2 FQNEAQ (reference sequence). This CDR3 is 15 amino acids long. The V and J ends lost 1 base and 2 bases, in that order; junction bases with no gene match: 5.

The chain carries TRBV6-5 and TRBJ1-1, with D tentatively TRBD1 (5 bases). V was pared by 6 bases and J by 6 bases, with 17 bases between. Germline V gene lookup returns CDR1 MNHEY and CDR2 SVGAGI. The CDR3 sequence is 14 residues long. In DNA form, the CDR3 reads TGTGCCAGCAGGTCCGGACCCCAGGGCGCTGAAGCTTTCTTT. Protein product: CASRSGPQGAEAFF.

The chain uses TRBV6-2 or TRBV6-3 and TRBJ2-7, with a possible D match to TRBD2 (6 bases). V was shortened by 0 bases and J by 0 bases, with 18 bases between the two germline ends. Germline CDR1 MNHEY, CDR2 SVGEGT. The CDR3 sequence is 18 residues long. In DNA form, the CDR3 reads TGTGCCAGCAGTTACTCGGGGCGGGGCGATTTTAGCTCCTACGAGCAGTACTTC. Translating gives CASSYSGRGDFSSYEQYF.